This TCR beta chain was recovered during a study of cytomegalovirus exposure and HLA in healthy donors. Study-level findings and limits: When analyzed later, a missense DCLRE1C variant was found to be linked to TCR beta V- and J-gene trimming. A list of about 160 TCR beta chains associated with cytomegalovirus was given. Sequencing likely generated an artifact that appeared as a cluster of highly shared sequence variants. Productive status was seen about 87% or about 30% of the time for most TCR beta V segments in an earlier analysis.

The CDR3 spans 12 residues. The V and J ends lost 5 bases and 4 bases, in that order; junction bases with no gene match: 2. Germline CDR1 and CDR2: SGHAT and FQDESV (reference sequence). The study ran its PCR with 60 Vbeta and 13 Jbeta primers. Sequencing was performed with immunoSEQ multiplex PCR; in TCRdb, only in-frame clones are kept and a portion is missing. The sample consists of approximately 110,000 clones, over 70% of them appearing once. With respect to this clone: Its antigen is not identified.

This TCR derives from a man in his thirties or forties in good health and CMV-seronegative. This chain links TRBV11-1 with TRBJ2-7; 7 nucleotides line up with TRBD1. The sequenced sample consisted of PBMCs. The CDR3 bases are TGTGCCAGCAGCGTCAGGGGGTACGAGCAGTACTTC. It specifies CASSVRGYEQYF.